The 25 T cell receptor beta chains presented below share a single source sample, sequenced in a study of identical twins' blood T cells. TCRdb redid the calling of the 5' RACE reads with MiXCR, one entry per CDR3 protein. Found here are 350,000 to 400,000 distinct CDR3 sequences, more than 25% of them singletons; the top ten hold approximately 6.6%. Sample: PBMCs. The receptor source for this set is a woman aged 18 to 55 in good health.

This chain links TRBV6-6 with TRBJ1-2; 7 bases map to TRBD1. The germline gives CDR1 MNHNY, CDR2 SVGAGI (reference sequence). CDR3 length: 14 residues. Germline trimming cut 5 bases from V and 8 bases from J; bases unmatched to any gene: 11. CDR3 DNA sequence: TGTGCCAGCAGTGGCGCTACAGGGGCTAGAGGCTACACCTTC. Translation gives CASSGATGARGYTF.

The chain uses TRBV30 and TRBJ1-1, with D maybe TRBD1 (5 bases). Trimming stripped 5 bases from V and 0 bases from J, with 10 bases between. Per the germline V gene, CDR1 is GTSNPN and CDR2 is SVGIG (reference sequence). The CDR3 extends over 13 amino acids. The CDR3 DNA sequence: TGTGCCTGGTGGAGACAGTTGAACACTGAAGCTTTCTTT. Translating gives CAWWRQLNTEAFF.

This clonotype appeared a few times. The chain recombines TRBV7-8 with TRBJ1-4; 9 nucleotides agree with TRBD1. This CDR3 has 15 residues. V was pared by 4 bases and J by 4 bases, with 4 bases of the junction left unmatched. The germline V gene encodes CDR1 SGHVS and CDR2 FQNEAQ. CDR3 DNA: TGTGCCAGCAGCTCGGGACAGGGAATTAATGAAAAACTGTTTTTT. It translates to CASSSGQGINEKLFF.

As for this clonotype: Possible read error: a much larger clone is one base away. No conserved phenylalanine or tryptophan is present at the end of the CDR3, so a read error is the likely explanation. V usage is TRBV29-1 and J usage is TRBJ2-5; D may be TRBD2 (5 bases). The CDR3 spans 12 residues. Germline CDR1 is SQVTM and CDR2 is ANQGSEA. The ends were cut back, 6 bases at V and 5 bases at J, with 13 bases in the middle. CDR3 DNA: TGCAGCGTGGGGTCGGGCGGGGAGACCCAGTACCTC. Encoded protein: CSVGSGGETQYL.

The chain employs TRBV12-3 or TRBV12-4 and TRBJ1-3; D remains ambiguous. The CDR3 consists of 15 residues. Trimming removed 7 bases from V and 0 bases from J, with 13 bases in between. CDR3 amino acids: CASTRTGSSGNTIYF. CDR3 nucleotide sequence: TGTGCCAGCACCAGGACCGGCAGCTCTGGAAACACCATATATTTT.

Many counts were recorded for this clonotype. V gene TRBV7-7 combines with J gene TRBJ1-1; D remains unclear. This CDR3 is built from 13 residues. CDR1 and CDR2 from the germline V gene are SSHAT and FNYEAQ (reference sequence). Trimming removed 5 bases at V and 1 base at J, with 8 bases between. CDR3 protein: CASSLQENTEAFF. The CDR3 DNA reads TGTGCCAGCAGCCTTCAGGAGAACACTGAAGCTTTCTTT.

In this sample, this clonotype turned up a few times. The V gene is TRBV27, the J gene TRBJ2-1, with D possibly matching TRBD2 (6 bases). V was trimmed by 7 bases and J by 6 bases, leaving 22 bases between them. CDR3 length: 16 amino acids. CDR1 MNHEY and CDR2 SMNVEV come from the germline V gene (reference sequence). CDR3 sequence (DNA): TGTGCCAGCACCTCTTCGCCCTGGCAGGGAGGCAATGAGCAGTTCTTC. As protein: CASTSSPWQGGNEQFF.

The chain carries TRBV29-1 and TRBJ2-1; 8 nucleotides match TRBD2. The CDR3 runs to 15 residues. Trimming removed 6 bases from V and 0 bases from J; junction bases left unmatched: 7. Germline loops: CDR1 SQVTM, CDR2 ANQGSEA. The CDR3 nucleotides read TGCAGCGTCGCTAGCGGGTGGAGCTCCTACAATGAGCAGTTCTTC. Amino acid sequence: CSVASGWSSYNEQFF.

This chain links TRBV20-1 with TRBJ2-1; 12 nucleotides agree with TRBD2. The CDR3 spans 14 residues. Germline V gives CDR1 DFQATT, CDR2 SNEGSKA (reference sequence). The J segment lost 7 bases and the V segment lost 6 bases, leaving 7 bases of the junction unmatched. The CDR3: CSATGLAGTNEQFF. The DNA for the CDR3 is TGCAGTGCAACTGGACTAGCGGGAACGAATGAGCAGTTCTTC.

The V call is TRBV29-1, the J call TRBJ2-7, with D uncertain. The CDR3 extends over 12 amino acids. CDR1 is SQVTM, CDR2 ANQGSEA, per germline. Trimming took 5 bases from V and 4 from J, leaving 12 bases between them. The CDR3 DNA reads as TGCAGCGTTAAAGGGCCTGGATACGAGCAGTACTTC. Protein product: CSVKGPGYEQYF.

The chain employs TRBV27 and TRBJ1-1; D is possibly TRBD1 (6 bases). The V gene's germline CDR1 is MNHEY and CDR2 SMNVEV (reference sequence). V was cut by 1 base and J by 5 bases, with 8 bases left in between. CDR3 length: 13 residues. In DNA, the CDR3 is TGTGCCAGCAGTTTATGGGACAATACTGAAGCTTTCTTT. Protein sequence: CASSLWDNTEAFF.

V and J are TRBV4-2 and TRBJ2-3; D gene unclear. The V and J ends lost 1 base and 5 bases respectively, with 10 bases between them. Germline V gene data show CDR1 as LGHNA and CDR2 as YNFKEQ. This CDR3 region has 14 residues. For the CDR3, the DNA is TGTGCCAGCAGCCAAGGCCTGAATTTAGATACGCAGTATTTT. It translates to CASSQGLNLDTQYF.

The chain is built from TRBV7-9 and TRBJ1-3; TRBD1 aligns across 9 bases. Trimming at V came to 3 bases and at J to 3 bases, leaving 9 bases not matched to a gene. This CDR3 region has 17 residues. In germline, CDR1 is SEHNR, CDR2 FQNEAQ (reference sequence). CDR3 sequence (DNA): TGTGCCAGCAGCTTCTTATTGGGACAGGGAGGTGGAAACACCATATATTTT. It yields the protein CASSFLLGQGGGNTIYF.

This clonotype was found a few times. V usage is TRBV20-1 and J usage is TRBJ1-1; D is unclear. Between the trimmed V and J ends, which lost 3 bases and 6 bases, there was a span of 8 bases. The CDR3 sequence is 11 residues long. CDR1 is DFQATT and CDR2 is SNEGSKA in the germline V gene (reference sequence). Here the CDR3 reads CSARRFAEAFF. In DNA, the CDR3 is TGCAGTGCTAGGAGATTCGCTGAAGCTTTCTTT.

The chain couples TRBV5-1 to TRBJ2-1; 11 bases agree with TRBD2. The CDR3 has 16 residues. Unmatched junction bases numbered 8, after V lost 0 bases and J lost 9 bases. CDR1 SGHRS and CDR2 YFSETQ come from the germline V gene. CDR3 sequence (DNA): TGCGCCAGCAGCTTGGGTGGACGACTAGCGGGATTTGAGCAGTTCTTC. Protein: CASSLGGRLAGFEQFF.

This clonotype has only a few counts. The chain joins TRBV5-1 to TRBJ2-7; no reliable D call. From germline, CDR1 is SGHRS and CDR2 YFSETQ. V lost 6 bases to trimming and J lost 0 bases, with 7 bases between them. The CDR3 length is 12 residues. The CDR3: CASISSSYEQYF. The CDR3 DNA reads TGCGCCAGCATCTCGAGCTCCTACGAGCAGTACTTC.

This clonotype was seen repeatedly, ten times or more. Written as DNA, the CDR3 is TGTGCCACCAGTGGACAGGGGAGAACCGGGGAGCTGTTTTTT. Translation gives CATSGQGRTGELFF. This chain uses TRBV24-1 with TRBJ2-2, with TRBD1 matching over 8 bases. The CDR3 totals 14 residues. J was trimmed by 5 bases and V by 5 bases; bases with no gene match: 3. Germline CDR1 and CDR2: KGHDR and SFDVKD.

This clonotype was observed a handful of times. This chain connects TRBV6-6 to TRBJ2-1, with D perhaps matching TRBD2 (5 bases). Germline loops: CDR1 MNHNY, CDR2 SVGAGI (reference sequence). This CDR3 has 12 residues. V was trimmed by 6 bases and J by 5 bases, leaving 8 bases between them. The CDR3 coding sequence is TGTGCCAGCAGGAGCGGCCACAATGAGCAGTTCTTC. This sequence encodes CASRSGHNEQFF.

This sequence joins TRBV29-1 and TRBJ2-1; no clear D gene. The CDR3 covers 13 residues. The V and J ends lost 2 bases and 6 bases respectively, with 11 bases between them. CDR1 is SQVTM, CDR2 ANQGSEA, per germline. The CDR3 nucleotides read TGCAGCGTTGAAACCTACTCAGGCAATGAGCAGTTCTTC. Translated, it gives CSVETYSGNEQFF.

The J gene is TRBJ2-1, the V gene TRBV5-1, with 11 bases matching TRBD2. The trim removed 7 bases at V and 4 bases at J, leaving 13 bases unmatched. This CDR3 contains 17 residues. Per germline, CDR1 SGHRS and CDR2 YFSETQ. The CDR3 coding sequence is TGCGCCAGCGGAAACTTGAATAGCGGGAGGGCATACAATGAGCAGTTCTTC. Protein: CASGNLNSGRAYNEQFF. Filled out from reference TRBV5-1 and TRBJ2-1, the complete variable domain reads KAGVTQTPRYLIKTRGQQVTLSCSPISGHRSVSWYQQTPGQGLQFLFEYFSETQRNKGNFPGRFSGRQFSNSRSEMNVSTLELGDSALYLCASGNLNSGRAYNEQFFGPGTRLTVL.

This chain links TRBV23-1 with TRBJ1-1; the D gene is possibly TRBD1 (5 bases). TRBV23-1 is annotated as an ORF whose role is uncertain. The CDR3 runs to 17 residues. Trimming cost V 1 base and J 2 bases, with 17 bases left between them. CDR3 DNA sequence: TGCGCCAGCAGTCAATGCCCACTAGACAGAGGTAACACTGAAGCTTTCTTT. It translates to CASSQCPLDRGNTEAFF.

This clonotype was seen a few times. V gene TRBV5-1 combines with J gene TRBJ2-1; 7 bases agree with TRBD1. The trim removed 5 bases at V and 6 bases at J, leaving 5 bases unmatched. Per the germline V gene, CDR1 is SGHRS and CDR2 is YFSETQ. The CDR3 runs 13 residues. The CDR3 DNA follows: TGCGCCAGCAGAAGCCAGGGGGTCAATGAGCAGTTCTTC. Its protein product is CASRSQGVNEQFF.

The chain carries TRBV29-1 and TRBJ2-5; TRBD1 or TRBD2 may be the D gene (5 bases each). The length of the CDR3 is 14 residues. The V gene lost 4 bases and the J gene lost 2 bases, with 14 bases spanning the gap. Germline CDR1 reads SQVTM; CDR2 reads ANQGSEA. DNA of the CDR3: TGCAGCGTTGCAGTCGGGGCCACGCAAGAGACCCAGTACTTC. Translation: CSVAVGATQETQYF.

The sample holds a few counts of this clonotype. V and J are TRBV27 and TRBJ2-1; tentative D call: TRBD2 (6 bases). Per the germline V gene, CDR1 is MNHEY and CDR2 is SMNVEV (reference sequence). The CDR3 covers 14 residues. Trimming removed 4 bases from V and 6 bases from J, with 13 bases in between. The CDR3: CASSWGLLGNEQFF. For the CDR3, the DNA is TGTGCCAGCAGTTGGGGACTCTTGGGCAATGAGCAGTTCTTC.

This clonotype has ten or more counts. V is TRBV20-1 and J is TRBJ1-1; 7 nucleotides align to TRBD1. CDR1 is DFQATT, CDR2 SNEGSKA, per germline (reference sequence). V dropped 5 bases and J dropped 0; count of bases not matched to a gene: 3. This CDR3 region has 13 residues. The CDR3 DNA is TGCAGTGCTCTGGGACAGATGAACACTGAAGCTTTCTTT. This gives the protein CSALGQMNTEAFF.